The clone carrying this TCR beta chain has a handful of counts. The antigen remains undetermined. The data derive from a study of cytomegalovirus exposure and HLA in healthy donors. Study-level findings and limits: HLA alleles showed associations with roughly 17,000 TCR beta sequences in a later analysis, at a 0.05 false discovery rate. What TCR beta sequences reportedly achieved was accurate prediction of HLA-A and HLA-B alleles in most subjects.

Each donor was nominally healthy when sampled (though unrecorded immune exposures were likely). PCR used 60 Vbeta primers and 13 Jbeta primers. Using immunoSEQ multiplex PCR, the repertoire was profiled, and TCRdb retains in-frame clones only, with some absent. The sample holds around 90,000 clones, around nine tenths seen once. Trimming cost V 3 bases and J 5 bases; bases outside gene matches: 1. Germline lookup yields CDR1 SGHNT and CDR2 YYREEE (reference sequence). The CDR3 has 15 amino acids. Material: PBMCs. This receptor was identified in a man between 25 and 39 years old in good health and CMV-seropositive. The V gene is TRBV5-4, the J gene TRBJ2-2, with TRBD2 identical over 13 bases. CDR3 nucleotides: TGTGCCAGCAGCTCGGGACTAGCGGGAACCGGGGAGCTGTTTTTT. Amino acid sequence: CASSSGLAGTGELFF.